Sequencing of this TCR beta chain was carried out in a study of naive and memory T cell subsets. Findings and caveats of the study: Expression changes during T cell differentiation may affect RNA-based TCR counts.

Cells stained for CD3, CD4, CD8, CD45RA and CD27 were sorted into four subsets. Two oligonucleotides, mixed equimolar, formed the beta constant-region primer covering TRBC1 and TRBC2. A 12-nucleotide UMI and the SP2 primer were added to the cDNA 3' end by oligonucleotide ligation. TCRdb ran MiXCR on the UMI-ligation and nested PCR reads and lists one entry per CDR3 protein. Of 140,000 to 150,000 distinct CDR3 sequences listed, approximately 17% are singletons. CDR3 length equals 17 residues. V trimming: 3 bases; J trimming: 5 bases; junction bases outside the gene matches: 16. Germline V gene sequence: CDR1 SQVTM, CDR2 ANQGSEA. A note on this clonotype: Antigen specificity is unknown.

This TCR was recovered from a human donor in good health. The sequencing sample was made of naive CD4+ T cells from blood. The chain combines TRBV29-1 with TRBJ1-2; TRBD1 matches at 9 bases. The CDR3 spells CSVDQTRPGQGNYGYTF. The DNA of the CDR3 is TGCAGCGTTGATCAGACCCGTCCGGGACAGGGTAATTATGGCTACACCTTC.